The present T cell receptor beta chain was sequenced within a study of T cells after yellow fever vaccination. Findings and limits, study-wide: Most clones from primary vaccination were detected again post-booster (roughly 96% CD4, 88% CD8). One caveat is that FACS-sorted repertoires could contain abundant clonotypes contaminating from the bulk population. The secondary response was weaker but peaked faster, day 5 versus 15.

The junction had 6 bases not matched to a gene; V was cut back by 8 bases and J by 2 bases. The CDR3 length is 14 residues. Production of TCR cDNA was by 5'RACE template switching, which also added a universal primer site and UMIs. One entry per CDR3 protein results from TCRdb running MiXCR on the 5' RACE reads. The sample includes approximately 150,000 distinct CDR3 sequences, approximately 9.7% seen only once; the top ten take roughly a third. This clonotype was seen ten or more times. Its antigen is still unknown. The V gene is TRBV12-3 or TRBV12-4, the J gene TRBJ2-7, with TRBD2 matching over 10 bases. This TCR was sampled from a man between 18 and 35 years old who received the YFV17D yellow fever vaccine. The source material was CD8+ T cells sorted from PBMCs, sampled 45 days after the yellow fever booster vaccination. The DNA of the CDR3 is TGTGCCAGCTGCCGGACTAGCGGAACCTACGAGCAGTACTTC. This encodes CASCRTSGTYEQYF.